This T cell receptor beta chain originates from a study of T cell responses to AZD1222 COVID-19 vaccine (dated by TCRdb to about 2021). For context, the study as a whole: TCR sequencing covered over 230 trial participants: about 210 given two doses of AZD1222 and about 26 given two doses of MenACWY control vaccine. Enrollment into the trials was organized by age into subgroups of 18-55, 56-69 and 70-plus years, and those subgroups contained roughly 140, 27 and 60 TCR-sequenced participants, respectively. Broader findings and caveats from the paper: The 56-69-year group was small, and its depth increase did not reach significance, likely because of low power. Nearly half of unique spike-specific TCRs reportedly recognized epitopes outside regions mutated in the B.1.351 and B.1.1.7 variants. Conclusions about previously exposed vaccinees are limited because only six or seven AZD1222 recipients were SARS-CoV-2 seropositive at baseline. No day 14 peak-response samples were available, so repertoires were characterized only after the peak T cell response. Participants were mostly white British and included more females than males, and it was suggested by the authors that clonal diversity may have been underestimated. A significant rise in spike-specific TCR breadth and depth was observed after two AZD1222 doses relative to day 0 and relative to MenACWY recipients. Vaccine-associated CD4 TCRs spanned the whole spike protein, with dominant responses in regions 160-218 and 743-854.

The CDR3 regions of human TCRbeta chains were subjected to immunosequencing. The authors processed their data as follows. Repertoire TCRs were checked for matches against a reference library of SARS-CoV-2-specific TCRs that had been generated using the MIRA antigen-specificity platform. Breadth was defined as the fraction of unique TCRs that were SARS-CoV-2-associated, and depth was defined as the fraction of total T cells that were SARS-CoV-2-associated. Using the MIRA data, every spike-specific TCR was mapped to the spike region that the TCR reacted to and assigned to either a CD4 or a CD8 class. Log10-transformed breadth and depth values were compared by one-way ANOVA with Sidak's multiple comparisons tests. The clones in this table, taken by TCRdb from immuneACCESS, are in-frame only. Not every clone is retained; where verified, under half of the shortfall comes from an unresolved V gene, and the cause of the rest is unknown. That table gives V, J and clone size, and the DNA gave D and trimming. The sample yields approximately 140,000 clones; 92% were counted once. The leading ten clones occupy 3.3% of the sample.

A distance of 16 bases separates the germline ends of V and J, which lose 7 bases and 1 base respectively. The CDR3 numbers 14 residues from cysteine through phenylalanine. Only the CDR3 portion is preserved as DNA: 42 bases, with reading frame beginning at the first base. Reading the germline V gene gives CDR1 SQVTM and CDR2 ANQGSEA. Notes on this clone: The target of this receptor is not known. No base quality information exists; no much larger clone differs at one position.

Taken with the paper, the label for time point translates to: about 28 days (+/-7) after the second vaccine dose. AZD1222 recipients with second doses at about 4 weeks or about 12 weeks were pooled, because spike-specific TCR depth and breadth did not differ between schedules. Vaccinee samples were obtained from the UK trials COV001 and COV002, which included a single-blind randomized controlled phase 2/3 trial of AZD1222 (ChAdOx1 nCoV-19) in healthy adults. Trial participant PBMC samples were collected at day 0 and day 28 after the second dose for TCRbeta chain sequencing. The sequence derives from an adult who received the AZD1222 COVID-19 vaccine. This specimen was peripheral blood, taken 28 days after the second AZD1222 dose. Here the chain combines TRBV29-1 and TRBJ1-1; the D gene is unclear. In nucleotide form, the sequence is TGCAGCGGGCGGTCCCGGGTCCCGAACACTGAAGCTTTCTTT. It encodes CSGRSRVPNTEAFF.